The next 22 T cell receptor beta chains were all read from a single sample in a study of blood T cells in healthy people across ages. Next came a second PCR, run for about 6 to 11 cycles, which used a sample-barcoded 5' primer along with a J-beta primer mix. TCRdb reprocessed the 5' RACE reads with MiXCR, giving one entry per CDR3 protein. The sample has around 970,000 distinct CDR3 sequences, roughly 47% seen once. The specimen was blood. Every receptor here comes from a woman in her sixties or seventies in good health.

On this clonotype: A read error may be the cause here, since a much bigger clone is one base away. The chain employs TRBV7-2 and TRBJ1-5; maybe TRBD1 (6 bases). The CDR3 is 16 amino acids. Germline CDR1 is SGHTA and CDR2 is FQGNSA. V was pared by 5 bases and J by 0 bases, with 14 bases between. Here the CDR3 DNA reads TGTGCCAGCAGCCTCCCTCAGGGGTATAGCAATCAGCCCCAGCATTTT. Its protein product is CASSLPQGYSNQPQHF.

Remarks on this clonotype: At one of its ends the junction is not consistent with the germline gene, which may arise from a read error. V and J are TRBV7-2 and TRBJ1-4; the D is unclear. Germline V gives CDR1 SGHTA, CDR2 FQGNSA. This CDR3 has 15 residues. CDR3 nucleotides: TGTGCCAGCAGCTTAGTGCATAGATCTAATAAAAAACTGTTTTTT. Its translation: CASSLVHRSNKKLFF. The full variable domain, with the rest looked up from reference TRBV7-2 and TRBJ1-4, is GAGVSQSPSNKVTEKGKDVELRCDPISGHTALYWYRQSLGQGLEFLIYFQGNSAPDKSGLPSDRFSAERTGGSVSTLTIQRTQQEDSAVYLCASSLVHRSNKKLFFGSGTQLSVL.

On this clonotype itself: With a much larger clone just one base away, this may be a read error. This chain connects TRBV4-2 to TRBJ2-7; 13 nucleotides line up with TRBD2. This CDR3 is built from 17 residues. Trimming took 1 base from V and 8 from J; bases not matched to a gene: 11. The V gene's germline CDR1 is LGHNA and CDR2 YNFKEQ. The CDR3: CASSQAARTSGSHKQYF. The CDR3 coding sequence is TGTGCCAGCAGCCAAGCCGCACGGACTAGCGGGAGCCACAAGCAGTACTTC.

This clonotype was seen only a few times. The J gene is TRBJ2-5, the V gene TRBV3-1; 7 bases agree with TRBD2. This CDR3 spans 14 amino acids. Germline values: CDR1 LGHDT, CDR2 YNNKEL (reference sequence). Trimming took 4 bases from V and 7 from J; bases not matched to a gene: 9. CDR3 sequence reads: CASSLGTTLATQYF. CDR3 coding DNA: TGTGCCAGCAGCCTCGGGACTACTTTGGCGACCCAGTACTTC.

The chain couples TRBV18 to TRBJ2-1; 12 bases map to TRBD2. CDR3 length equals 18 residues. CDR1 is KGHSH and CDR2 is LQKENI in the germline V gene. Germline trimming cut 6 bases from V and 7 bases from J; bases unmatched to any gene: 16. CDR3 nucleotide sequence: TGTGCCAGCTCTCCCTATCAGACACTAGCGGGAGGTGTAAATGAGCAGTTCTTC. This translates into CASSPYQTLAGGVNEQFF.

This clonotype came up a few times. The genes are TRBV7-2 and TRBJ2-7; D uncertain. V was trimmed by 1 base and J by 2 bases, leaving 12 bases between them. In germline, CDR1 is SGHTA, CDR2 FQGNSA. This CDR3 region has 15 residues. CDR3 sequence (DNA): TGTGCCAGCAGCTTAGATCGAAGGCCAACCTACGAGCAGTACTTC. It translates to CASSLDRRPTYEQYF. Drawing the rest from reference TRBV7-2 and TRBJ2-7, the complete variable domain is GAGVSQSPSNKVTEKGKDVELRCDPISGHTALYWYRQSLGQGLEFLIYFQGNSAPDKSGLPSDRFSAERTGGSVSTLTIQRTQQEDSAVYLCASSLDRRPTYEQYFGPGTRLTVT.

This clonotype was recorded at least ten times. V usage is TRBV10-3 and J usage is TRBJ2-5, with TRBD1 matching 7 bases. CDR3 size: 14 residues. Trimming at V came to 4 bases and at J to 0 bases, leaving 2 bases not matched to a gene. Per germline, CDR1 ENHRY and CDR2 SYGVKD. The chain's CDR3 is CAISGDSYQETQYF. CDR3 DNA sequence: TGTGCCATCAGTGGGGACAGCTACCAAGAGACCCAGTACTTC.

The chain has TRBV6-4 and TRBJ2-3; the D gene is possibly TRBD2 (6 bases). CDR1 is MRHNA, CDR2 SNTAGT, per germline. V shed 3 bases and J shed 3 bases, with 10 bases lying between them. The CDR3 loop spans 14 amino acids. CDR3: CASSESGATDTQYF. For the CDR3, the DNA is TGTGCCAGCAGTGAATCGGGAGCGACAGATACGCAGTATTTT.

This clonotype has a count of ten or more. This chain connects TRBV7-2 to TRBJ2-7; D is undetermined. Trimming stripped 5 bases from V and 3 bases from J, with 8 bases between. The CDR3 consists of 12 residues. Germline V gives CDR1 SGHTA, CDR2 FQGNSA. The CDR3 DNA follows: TGTGCCAGCAGCCCTTGGGGCTACGAGCAGTACTTC. It encodes CASSPWGYEQYF.

This chain uses TRBV6-2 or TRBV6-3 with TRBJ1-2, with 7 bases that match TRBD1. J was trimmed by 7 bases and V by 6 bases; bases with no gene match: 14. The CDR3 has 15 amino acids. The V gene's germline CDR1 is MNHEY and CDR2 SVGEGT. CDR3 sequence reads: CASRDPGQAARGYTF. The DNA of the CDR3 is TGTGCCAGCAGGGACCCCGGACAGGCCGCCCGTGGCTACACCTTC.

This clonotype was counted at least ten times. The chain uses TRBV9 and TRBJ2-7; 7 bases match TRBD2. This CDR3 is built from 14 residues. Trimming at V came to 3 bases and at J to 0 bases, leaving 3 bases not matched to a gene. Germline CDR1 and CDR2: SGDLS and YYNGEE. The CDR3 sequence is CASSASSGSYEQYF. CDR3 sequence (DNA): TGTGCCAGCAGCGCTTCTAGCGGCTCCTACGAGCAGTACTTC.

This rearrangement joins TRBV3-1 to TRBJ2-3, with a weak D call TRBD2 (6 bases). Deletions cut 0 bases from V and 9 bases from J, with 16 bases between. CDR1 and CDR2 from the germline V gene are LGHDT and YNNKEL (reference sequence). The CDR3 totals 15 residues. CDR3 bases: TGTGCCAGCAGCCAAGACAGCGCGGGATGGGACACGCAGTATTTT. It is translated as CASSQDSAGWDTQYF.

This clonotype was seen just once. Germline is not matched at one junction end, which may reflect a read error. The V call is TRBV2, the J call TRBJ2-7; D remains ambiguous. The CDR3 length is 11 residues. Germline V gives CDR1 SNHLY, CDR2 FYNNEI. CDR3 sequence reads: CASKSSYEQCF. CDR3 sequence (DNA): TGTGCCAGCAAAAGCTCCTACGAGCAGTGCTTC.

The V gene is TRBV4-1, the J gene TRBJ2-2, with D possibly TRBD2 on 5 matching bases. This CDR3 has 14 residues. Germline CDR1 MGHRA, CDR2 YSYEKL. Trimming stripped 1 base from V and 6 bases from J, with 9 bases between. The chain's CDR3 is CASSQGGHAGELFF. The CDR3 nucleotides read TGCGCCAGCAGCCAAGGAGGGCACGCCGGGGAGCTGTTTTTT.

The rearrangement uses TRBV10-2 and TRBJ2-5; D may be TRBD2 (6 bases). V was cut by 8 bases and J by 4 bases, with 17 bases left in between. CDR3 length: 14 residues. Per germline, CDR1 WSHSY and CDR2 SAAADI. CDR3 in DNA: TGCGCCAGCTCCGTTGGGGAGGAGGGAGAGACCCAGTACTTC. Its protein product is CASSVGEEGETQYF.

The chain joins TRBV29-1 to TRBJ1-5; D is perhaps TRBD1 (5 bases). CDR3 length: 13 residues. With 5 bases removed from V and 5 bases from J, the gap between germline ends came to 13 bases. Looked up from germline, CDR1 is SQVTM and CDR2 is ANQGSEA. The CDR3 region is CSVSQGHYQPQHF. The CDR3 DNA follows: TGCAGCGTTTCCCAGGGCCACTATCAGCCCCAGCATTTT.

This clonotype was detected ten times or more. The chain has TRBV28 and TRBJ2-3; TRBD2 might be the D (5 bases). The germline gives CDR1 MDHEN, CDR2 SYDVKM. This CDR3 spans 17 amino acids. Trimming removed 4 bases at V and 0 bases at J, with 17 bases between. The CDR3 reads CASSSYTLRTSTDTQYF. As DNA, the CDR3 is TGTGCCAGCAGTTCCTATACACTGCGGACTAGCACAGATACGCAGTATTTT.

CDR3 sequence reads: CASGLFGGASGELFF. CDR3 DNA: TGTGCTAGCGGCTTGTTCGGGGGCGCCTCCGGGGAGCTGTTTTTT. The chain is built from TRBV5-5 and TRBJ2-2, with D perhaps assigned TRBD1 or TRBD2 (6 bases each). The germline CDR1 and CDR2 sequences are SGHKS and YYEKEE (reference sequence). The CDR3 totals 15 residues.

This clonotype was observed a handful of times. This chain joins TRBV20-1 and TRBJ2-3, with 12 bases matching TRBD2. CDR3 size: 19 residues. J was trimmed by 0 bases and V by 0 bases; bases with no gene match: 10. In germline, CDR1 is DFQATT, CDR2 SNEGSKA (reference sequence). The CDR3 loop reads CSARDLTSGSFRSTDTQYF. Written as DNA, the CDR3 is TGCAGTGCTAGAGATCTGACTAGCGGGAGCTTCAGGAGCACAGATACGCAGTATTTT.

The rearrangement uses TRBV28 and TRBJ2-4; D not resolved. CDR3 length equals 16 residues. V lost 6 bases and J lost 0, with 15 bases in between. Looked up from germline, CDR1 is MDHEN and CDR2 is SYDVKM. This CDR3 is CASRPTGYLAKNIQYF. The CDR3 nucleotides are TGTGCCAGCAGACCGACTGGGTATCTAGCCAAAAACATTCAGTACTTC. The full variable domain, rest sourced from reference TRBV28 and TRBJ2-4, is DVKVTQSSRYLVKRTGEKVFLECVQDMDHENMFWYRQDPGLGLRLIYFSYDVKMKEKGDIPEGYSVSREKKERFSLILESASTNQTSMYLCASRPTGYLAKNIQYFGAGTRLSVL.

The V gene is TRBV5-1, the J gene TRBJ1-1, with D unclear. Germline loops: CDR1 SGHRS, CDR2 YFSETQ. The CDR3 consists of 16 residues. Trimming took 4 bases from V and 0 from J, leaving 16 bases between them. CDR3 nucleotide sequence: TGCGCCAGCAGCCCTGGTGTCGGGATACTGAACACTGAAGCTTTCTTT. Amino acid sequence: CASSPGVGILNTEAFF.

This clonotype was observed a few times. This chain connects TRBV7-2 to TRBJ2-5; TRBD2 aligns across 7 bases. This CDR3 has 13 residues. The V and J ends lost 1 base and 11 bases, in that order; junction bases with no gene match: 7. Germline assignment: CDR1 SGHTA and CDR2 FQGNSA. The CDR3 spells CASSLGGAGEQYF. The CDR3, as DNA: TGTGCCAGCAGCTTAGGGGGCGCGGGGGAGCAGTACTTC.